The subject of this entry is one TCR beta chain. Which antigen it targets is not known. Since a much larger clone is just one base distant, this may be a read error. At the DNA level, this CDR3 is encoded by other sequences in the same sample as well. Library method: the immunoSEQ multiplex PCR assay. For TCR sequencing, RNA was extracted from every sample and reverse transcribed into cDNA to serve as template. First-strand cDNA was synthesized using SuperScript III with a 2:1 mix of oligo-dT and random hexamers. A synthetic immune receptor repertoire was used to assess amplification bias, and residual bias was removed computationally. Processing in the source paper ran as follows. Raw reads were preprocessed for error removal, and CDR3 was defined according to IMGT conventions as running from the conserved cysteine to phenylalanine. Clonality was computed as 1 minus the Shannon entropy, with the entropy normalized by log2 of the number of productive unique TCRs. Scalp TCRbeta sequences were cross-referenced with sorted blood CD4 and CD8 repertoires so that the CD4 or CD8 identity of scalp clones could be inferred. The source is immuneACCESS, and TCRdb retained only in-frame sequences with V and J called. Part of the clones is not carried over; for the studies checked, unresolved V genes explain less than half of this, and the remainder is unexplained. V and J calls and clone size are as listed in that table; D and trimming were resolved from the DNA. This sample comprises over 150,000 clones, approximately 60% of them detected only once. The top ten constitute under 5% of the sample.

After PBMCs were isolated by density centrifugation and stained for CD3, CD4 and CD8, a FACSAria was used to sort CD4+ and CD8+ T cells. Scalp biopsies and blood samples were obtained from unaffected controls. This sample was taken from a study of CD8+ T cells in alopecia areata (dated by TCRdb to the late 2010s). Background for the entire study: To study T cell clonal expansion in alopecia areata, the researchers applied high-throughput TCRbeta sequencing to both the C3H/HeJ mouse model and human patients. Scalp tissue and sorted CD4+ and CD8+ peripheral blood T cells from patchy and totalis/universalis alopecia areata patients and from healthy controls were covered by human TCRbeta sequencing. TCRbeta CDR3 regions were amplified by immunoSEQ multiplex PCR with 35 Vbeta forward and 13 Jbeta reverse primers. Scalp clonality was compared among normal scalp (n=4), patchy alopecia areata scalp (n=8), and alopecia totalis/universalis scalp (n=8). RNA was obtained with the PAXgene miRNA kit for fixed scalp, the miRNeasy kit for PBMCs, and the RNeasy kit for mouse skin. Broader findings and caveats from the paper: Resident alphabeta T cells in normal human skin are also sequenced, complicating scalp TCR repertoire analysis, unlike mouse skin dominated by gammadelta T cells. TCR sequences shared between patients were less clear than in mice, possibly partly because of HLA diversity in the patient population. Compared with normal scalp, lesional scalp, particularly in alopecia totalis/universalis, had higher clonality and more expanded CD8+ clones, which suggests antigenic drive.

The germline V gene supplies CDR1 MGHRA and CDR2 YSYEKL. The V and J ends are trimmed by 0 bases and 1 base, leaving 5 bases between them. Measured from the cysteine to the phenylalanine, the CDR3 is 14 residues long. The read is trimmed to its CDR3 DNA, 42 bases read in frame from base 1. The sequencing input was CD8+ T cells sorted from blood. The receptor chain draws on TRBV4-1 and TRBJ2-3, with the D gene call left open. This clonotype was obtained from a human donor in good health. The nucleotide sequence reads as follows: TGCGCCAGCAGCCAAGATCGGGGCACAGATACGCAGTATTTT. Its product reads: CASSQDRGTDTQYF.